A single sample is the source of the 22 T cell receptor beta chains below, sequenced in a study of T cell repertoires in cytomegalovirus infection. These receptors lack a known antigen. TCRdb processed the reads anew with MiXCR; each CDR3 protein has one entry. Of some 310,000 distinct CDR3 sequences listed, around 25% are singletons. The sample consisted of cultured PBMCs, taken from culture after CMV antigen stimulation. The source of these receptors is a human donor in good health (CMV status not recorded). Some clones in this sample may be carry-over from other donors' samples.

This clonotype was observed many times. This chain joins TRBV7-2 and TRBJ2-3; D gene unclear. The CDR3 length is 16 residues. Between the trimmed V and J ends, which lost 2 bases and 0 bases, there was a span of 12 bases. CDR1 SGHTA and CDR2 FQGNSA come from the germline V gene. CDR3 DNA: TGTGCCAGCAGCTTAAACCGACGAGTGAGCACAGATACGCAGTATTTT. It specifies CASSLNRRVSTDTQYF.

The chain links TRBV12-5 to TRBJ2-1; TRBD2 matches 8 bases. The germline gives CDR1 LGHNT, CDR2 FRNRAP. The V gene end was trimmed by 5 bases and the J gene end by 5 bases; junction bases not matched to a gene: 17. This CDR3 comprises 18 residues. CDR3 in DNA: TGTGCTAGTGGTCCACGTCCCTGGACTGGCGGGAGGCACAATGAGCAGTTCTTC. Translating gives CASGPRPWTGGRHNEQFF.

This clonotype was seen ten or more times. This chain connects TRBV6-6 to TRBJ2-3; D not certain. The CDR3 is 14 amino acids. The germline gives CDR1 MNHNY, CDR2 SVGAGI (reference sequence). V lost 0 bases to trimming and J lost 7 bases, with 11 bases between them. CDR3 in amino acids: CASSYSNIPNTQYF. CDR3 bases: TGTGCCAGCAGTTACTCGAATATCCCCAATACGCAGTATTTT.

This clonotype has a count of ten or more. CDR3 amino acids: CASSFGGSSEQFF. The CDR3 DNA reads TGTGCCAGCAGCTTTGGCGGGAGTAGTGAGCAGTTCTTC. The genes are TRBV7-2 and TRBJ2-1, with TRBD2 identical over 7 bases. Germline CDR1 is SGHTA and CDR2 is FQGNSA. The V and J ends lost 3 bases and 9 bases, in that order; junction bases with no gene match: 5. The CDR3 is made up of 13 amino acids.

The J gene is TRBJ2-2, the V gene TRBV4-3, with D perhaps assigned TRBD1 or TRBD2 (5 bases each). Trimming removed 3 bases at V and 9 bases at J, with 14 bases between. This CDR3 has 14 residues. The germline gives CDR1 LGHNA, CDR2 YSLEER. Written as DNA, the CDR3 is TGCGCCAGCAGCCAGGGACGCTCAGCCCGGGAGCTGTTTTTT. Translated: CASSQGRSARELFF.

The chain links TRBV11-2 to TRBJ2-4, with TRBD2 identical over 7 bases. The trim removed 5 bases at V and 5 bases at J, leaving 6 bases unmatched. The CDR3 runs 14 residues. CDR1 and CDR2 (germline): SGHAT, FQNNGV. CDR3 amino acids: CASSPRTRQNIQYF. The DNA of the CDR3 is TGTGCCAGCAGCCCTCGGACTAGACAAAACATTCAGTACTTC.

The chain joins TRBV28 to TRBJ1-5; D unresolved. V was shortened by 6 bases and J by 0 bases, with 12 bases between the two germline ends. From germline, CDR1 is MDHEN and CDR2 SYDVKM. This CDR3 has 15 amino acids. In nucleotides, the CDR3 is TGTGCCAGCAGCTACCCAACTGATAGCAATCAGCCCCAGCATTTT. Its protein is CASSYPTDSNQPQHF.

The chain joins TRBV29-1 to TRBJ2-2; 11 nucleotides line up with TRBD2. The CDR3 runs to 14 residues. V gave up 6 bases and J gave up 6 bases; unmatched junction bases: 6. Germline assignment: CDR1 SQVTM and CDR2 ANQGSEA. CDR3 DNA: TGCAGCGTCCGGACGGGACTAGCGGCCGGGGAGCTGTTTTTT. Protein product: CSVRTGLAAGELFF.

The chain uses TRBV12-5 and TRBJ2-1; D is unresolved. Germline CDR1 is LGHNT and CDR2 is FRNRAP. V lost 9 bases, J lost 3 bases, and 12 bases lay in between. This CDR3 region has 13 residues. CDR3 amino acids: CASQARSYNEQFF. CDR3 DNA: TGTGCTAGCCAGGCCCGTAGCTACAATGAGCAGTTCTTC. The variable domain in full, with the rest retrieved from reference TRBV12-5 and TRBJ2-1, is DARVTQTPRHKVTEMGQEVTMRCQPILGHNTVFWYRQTMMQGLELLAYFRNRAPLDDSGMPKDRFSAEMPDATLATLKIQPSEPRDSAVYFCASQARSYNEQFFGPGTRLTVL.

By share of the sample, this clonotype is medium-sized. This chain links TRBV7-2 with TRBJ2-1; D may be TRBD2 (5 bases). V was trimmed by 7 bases and J by 0 bases, leaving 16 bases between them. The V gene's germline CDR1 is SGHTA and CDR2 FQGNSA. There are 16 residues in the CDR3. The CDR3 coding sequence is TGTGCCAGCAATCCCCCCGGAGGCCCCTCCTACAATGAGCAGTTCTTC. Translating it yields CASNPPGGPSYNEQFF. Filled out from reference TRBV7-2 and TRBJ2-1, the complete variable domain reads GAGVSQSPSNKVTEKGKDVELRCDPISGHTALYWYRQSLGQGLEFLIYFQGNSAPDKSGLPSDRFSAERTGGSVSTLTIQRTQQEDSAVYLCASNPPGGPSYNEQFFGPGTRLTVL.

About this clonotype itself: A much larger clone sits a single nucleotide away, making a read error possible. The J gene is TRBJ1-2, the V gene TRBV7-2; D unclear. CDR1 is SGHTA, CDR2 FQGNSA, per germline. This CDR3 spans 13 amino acids. Trimming stripped 0 bases from V and 8 bases from J, with 10 bases between. This CDR3 reads CTSSLAALGGYTF. CDR3 DNA sequence: TGTACCAGCAGCTTAGCGGCCCTGGGGGGCTACACCTTC.

This clonotype was recorded a few times. The chain employs TRBV19 and TRBJ2-1; D gene uncertain. The CDR3 runs to 16 residues. V was cut by 3 bases and J by 0 bases, with 12 bases left in between. The germline gives CDR1 LNHDA, CDR2 SQIVND (reference sequence). CDR3 residues: CASSIDVSRSYNEQFF. In DNA form, the CDR3 reads TGTGCCAGTAGTATTGACGTAAGCCGCTCCTACAATGAGCAGTTCTTC. The full variable domain, in which reference TRBV19 and TRBJ2-1 provide the parts outside the CDR3, is DGGITQSPKYLFRKEGQNVTLSCEQNLNHDAMYWYRQDPGQGLRLIYYSQIVNDFQKGDIAEGYSVSREKKESFPLTVTSAQKNPTAFYLCASSIDVSRSYNEQFFGPGTRLTVL.

The table lists this clonotype with a few counts. V usage is TRBV4-3 and J usage is TRBJ1-2; D remains ambiguous. Trimming took 0 bases from V and 3 from J, leaving 17 bases between them. The CDR3 length is 17 residues. Germline V CDR1 and CDR2: LGHNA, YSLEER. In DNA, the CDR3 is TGCGCCAGCAGCCAAGAAGCGCTCGGCAGGTTTCACTATGGCTACACCTTC. It yields the protein CASSQEALGRFHYGYTF.

This chain links TRBV7-2 with TRBJ2-2; TRBD2 might be the D (5 bases). The CDR3 runs 14 residues. Germline loops: CDR1 SGHTA, CDR2 FQGNSA. With 0 bases removed from V and 6 bases from J, the gap between germline ends came to 8 bases. In DNA form, the CDR3 reads TGTGCCAGCAGCTTAGCGCTAGCCTCCGGGGAGCTGTTTTTT. Residues: CASSLALASGELFF.

This clonotype was observed many times. V and J are TRBV7-6 and TRBJ2-1; 9 bases line up with TRBD2. V lost 8 bases, J lost 4 bases, and 9 bases stayed unmatched. The germline CDR1 and CDR2 sequences are SGHVS and FNYEAQ. The CDR3 is made up of 15 amino acids. CDR3 sequence reads: CASGDIAGAYNEQFF. In nucleotides, the CDR3 is TGTGCCAGCGGGGACATAGCGGGGGCATACAATGAGCAGTTCTTC.

A few counts support this clonotype. The chain links TRBV6-2 or TRBV6-3 to TRBJ1-1; 7 bases align to TRBD1. The germline CDR1 and CDR2 sequences are MNHEY and SVGEGT. Trimming cost V 5 bases and J 5 bases; bases outside gene matches: 5. The CDR3 consists of 13 residues. The CDR3 nucleotides read TGTGCCAGCAGTGACAGGGTTGGGACTGAAGCTTTCTTT. Its protein product is CASSDRVGTEAFF.

This clonotype was recorded many times. V is TRBV6-5 and J is TRBJ2-2; D unclear. Germline CDR1 reads MNHEY; CDR2 reads SVGAGI. CDR3 size: 22 residues. V dropped 0 bases and J dropped 2 bases, with 28 bases sitting between them. CDR3 sequence reads: CASSYSDLWSGTAKSNTGELFF. DNA of the CDR3: TGTGCCAGCAGTTACTCGGACCTATGGTCGGGCACGGCAAAATCCAACACCGGGGAGCTGTTTTTT.

The chain recombines TRBV19 with TRBJ1-2; 8 positions agree with TRBD1. Germline loops: CDR1 LNHDA, CDR2 SQIVND (reference sequence). Losses at the gene ends were 3 bases for V and 2 bases for J; bases not matched to a gene: 8. The CDR3 has 16 residues. The CDR3 loop is CASSMVGWTGNYGYTF. In DNA form, the CDR3 reads TGTGCCAGTAGTATGGTGGGTTGGACAGGGAACTATGGCTACACCTTC.

This clonotype has more than one count but fewer than ten. J is TRBJ1-1 and V is TRBV5-4, with TRBD1 matching over 7 bases. Germline lookup yields CDR1 SGHNT and CDR2 YYREEE (reference sequence). This CDR3 is built from 14 residues. V gave up 9 bases and J gave up 0 bases; unmatched junction bases: 8. CDR3 bases: TGTGCCACCTTAAAGGGACAGTTGAACACTGAAGCTTTCTTT. Encoded protein: CATLKGQLNTEAFF.

This clonotype was recorded a few times. The gene calls are TRBV10-2 and TRBJ1-1; D is uncertain. This CDR3 contains 13 residues. Trimming took off 6 bases at V and 1 base at J, with 9 bases between the two ends. In germline, CDR1 is WSHSY, CDR2 SAAADI. In DNA, the CDR3 is TGCGCCAGCAGCCCCGCACAGAACACTGAAGCTTTCTTT. Its translation: CASSPAQNTEAFF.

The V call is TRBV6-2 or TRBV6-3, the J call TRBJ2-5; D may be TRBD1 (5 bases). CDR3 size: 14 residues. Germline V gene data show CDR1 as MNHEY and CDR2 as SVGEGT. Deletions cut 6 bases from V and 1 base from J, with 12 bases between. CDR3 sequence: CASSLDRLQETQYF. CDR3 DNA sequence: TGTGCCAGCAGCCTTGACAGACTCCAAGAGACCCAGTACTTC.

This clonotype was observed many times. This sequence joins TRBV4-1 and TRBJ2-7; TRBD1 matches 7 bases. CDR1 is MGHRA and CDR2 is YSYEKL in the germline V gene. The CDR3 contains 16 residues. After removal of 2 bases from V and 7 bases from J, the junction contained 14 bases not matched to a gene. Here the CDR3 reads CASSQTTGYPSGEQYF. Here the CDR3 DNA reads TGCGCCAGCAGCCAAACGACAGGGTACCCCTCGGGGGAGCAGTACTTC.